The clone carrying this T cell receptor beta chain was detected ten times or more. As yet, its antigen is unknown. The data were taken from a study of blood T cells in healthy people across ages. Study information: Capture via template switching afforded approximately one barcoded beta molecule per two T cells. The study's findings and limits: Expanded clonotype changes were possibly confounded by unknown donor CMV status. A strong correlation between TCR beta diversity and naive T cell percentage was seen.

V lost 5 bases and J lost 2, with 15 bases in between. CDR1 is SQVTM, CDR2 ANQGSEA, per germline. This CDR3 spans 14 amino acids. Through a sample-barcoded 5' primer and a J-beta primer mix, a second PCR was run for 7 to 11 cycles. One entry per CDR3 protein, called by TCRdb with MiXCR from the 5' RACE reads. In the table there are approximately 1.5 million distinct CDR3 sequences, about 35% of which are singletons. The gene calls are TRBV29-1 and TRBJ2-5; D possibly corresponds to TRBD1 (6 bases). The source of this sequence is a woman aged 25-40 years in good health. The sequenced sample was blood. CDR3 DNA sequence: TGCAGCGTTATACGGACAGAGCCACAAGAGACCCAGTACTTC. Translating gives CSVIRTEPQETQYF.